This T cell receptor (beta chain) was retrieved from a study of cytomegalovirus exposure and HLA in healthy donors. Study-wide results and limits: Reports described diagnosis of cytomegalovirus status by the classifier as highly specific and sensitive. Altogether, 164 TCR beta chains were recorded as cytomegalovirus-associated.

The CDR3 is made up of 11 amino acids. CDR1 is SGHVS and CDR2 is FQNEAQ in the germline V gene. The donors were in the 120-subject validation cohort; that cohort was separate from the roughly 700-subject first cohort. With regard to this clone: Its antigen remains unidentified.

Clones were read by immunoSEQ multiplex PCR, and TCRdb kept only the in-frame ones, dropping some. The sample includes roughly 260,000 clones, nearly 90% of them seen just once. Source material: PBMCs. This TCR derives from a woman aged 18-30 years in good health and CMV-seronegative. The chain uses TRBV7-8 and TRBJ2-5; TRBD2 aligns across 7 bases. This CDR3 reads CAVSGTKTQYF. The CDR3 bases are TGTGCTGTGAGCGGGACCAAGACCCAGTACTTC.